This T cell receptor (beta chain) was sequenced in a study of blood T cell repertoires in COVID-19. Study information: The United States, Italy and Spain provided the acute and convalescent COVID-19 samples.

Methods used by the authors: Amplification of reference gene primers was used by the study to estimate nucleated cell counts. Only in-frame clones appear in the TCRdb table, and some are missing; sequencing was by immunoSEQ multiplex PCR. V, J and clone size are taken as reported in that table, and D and trimming were inferred from the DNA itself. The repertoire holds some 76,000 clones, with 75% to 90% as singletons. Seattle participants joined during active infection and were tracked over time. This CDR3 spans 17 amino acids. The J segment lost 0 bases and the V segment lost 3 bases, leaving 9 bases of the junction unmatched. CDR1 and CDR2 from the germline V gene are SGHTS and YDEGEE.

This clonotype originated in a man in his fifties or sixties with COVID-19, enrolled during active disease. The chain carries TRBV5-8 and TRBJ2-3, with 8 bases lining up with TRBD2. Sequenced input: peripheral blood. The CDR3 region has the DNA TGTGCCAGCAGCTCTCTTTCTAGCGGGCCAAGCACAGATACGCAGTATTTT. Amino acid sequence: CASSSLSSGPSTDTQYF.